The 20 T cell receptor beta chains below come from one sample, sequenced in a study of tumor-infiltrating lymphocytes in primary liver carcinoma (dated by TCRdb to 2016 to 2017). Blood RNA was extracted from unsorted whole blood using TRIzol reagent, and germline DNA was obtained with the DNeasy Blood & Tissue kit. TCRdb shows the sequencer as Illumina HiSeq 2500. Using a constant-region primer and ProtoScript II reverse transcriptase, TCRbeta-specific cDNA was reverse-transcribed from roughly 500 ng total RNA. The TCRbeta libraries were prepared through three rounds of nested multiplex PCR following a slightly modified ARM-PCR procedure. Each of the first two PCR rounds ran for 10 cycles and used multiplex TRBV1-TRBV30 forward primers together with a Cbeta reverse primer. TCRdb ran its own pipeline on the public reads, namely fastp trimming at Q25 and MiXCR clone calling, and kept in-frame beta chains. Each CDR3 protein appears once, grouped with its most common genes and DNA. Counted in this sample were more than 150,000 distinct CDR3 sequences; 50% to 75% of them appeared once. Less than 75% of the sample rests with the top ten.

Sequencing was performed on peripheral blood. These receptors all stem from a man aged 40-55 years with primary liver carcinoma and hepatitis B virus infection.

CDR3: CSIRGTPYEQYF. In nucleotides, the CDR3 is TGCAGCATTCGTGGGACCCCCTACGAGCAGTACTTC. This chain joins TRBV29-1 and TRBJ2-7; D is possibly TRBD1 or TRBD2 (5 bases each). Germline assignment: CDR1 SQVTM and CDR2 ANQGSEA. CDR3 length equals 12 residues. V was shortened by 8 bases and J by 2 bases, with 13 bases between the two germline ends.

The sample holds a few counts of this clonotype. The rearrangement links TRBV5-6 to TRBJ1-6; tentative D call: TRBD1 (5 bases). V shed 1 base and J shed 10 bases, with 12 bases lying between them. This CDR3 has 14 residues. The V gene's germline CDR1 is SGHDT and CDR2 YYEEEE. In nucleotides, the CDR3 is TGTGCCAGCAGCTTGCTGCAGGGAGAATCACCCCTCCACTTT. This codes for CASSLLQGESPLHF.

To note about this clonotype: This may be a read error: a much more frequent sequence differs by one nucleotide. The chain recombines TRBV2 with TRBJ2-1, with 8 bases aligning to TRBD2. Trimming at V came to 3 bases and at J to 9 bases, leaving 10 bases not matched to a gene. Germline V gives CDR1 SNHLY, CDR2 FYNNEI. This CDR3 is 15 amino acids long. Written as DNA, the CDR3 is TGTGCCAGCAGTGAGTTTGAGCGGGAGCTCAGTGAGCAGTTCTTC. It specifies CASSEFERELSEQFF.

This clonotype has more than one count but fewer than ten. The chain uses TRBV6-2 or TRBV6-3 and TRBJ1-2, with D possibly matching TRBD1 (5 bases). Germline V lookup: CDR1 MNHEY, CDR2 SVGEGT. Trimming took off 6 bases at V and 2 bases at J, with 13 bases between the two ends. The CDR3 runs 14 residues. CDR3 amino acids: CASRARGSNYGYTF. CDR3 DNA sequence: TGTGCCAGCAGAGCCCGGGGCTCGAACTATGGCTACACCTTC.

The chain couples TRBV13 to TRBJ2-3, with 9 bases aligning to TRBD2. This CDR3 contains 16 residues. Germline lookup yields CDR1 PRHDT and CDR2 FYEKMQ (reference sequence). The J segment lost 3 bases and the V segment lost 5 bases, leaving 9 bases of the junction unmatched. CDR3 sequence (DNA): TGTGCCAGCAGCGTTCGGACTAGCGTGAGAACAGATACGCAGTATTTT. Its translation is CASSVRTSVRTDTQYF.

CDR3 bases: TGTGCCAGCAGCTTGGCCGGGCCCTTCTATGGCTACACCTTC. Translation: CASSLAGPFYGYTF. The rearrangement links TRBV5-5 to TRBJ1-2; no clear D. The CDR3 is 14 amino acids. CDR1 SGHKS and CDR2 YYEKEE come from the germline V gene (reference sequence). V was clipped by 0 bases and J by 4 bases, with 10 bases between them. Looking up the rest from reference TRBV5-5 and TRBJ1-2 gives the full variable domain: DAGVTQSPTHLIKTRGQQVTLRCSPISGHKSVSWYQQVLGQGPQFIFQYYEKEERGRGNFPDRFSARQFPNYSSELNVNALLLGDSALYLCASSLAGPFYGYTFGSGTRLTVV.

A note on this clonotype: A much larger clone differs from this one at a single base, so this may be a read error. The CDR3, as DNA: TGCAGCGTTGTCGTGCAGGGTGACTACGTGCAGTACTTC. Translated, it gives CSVVVQGDYVQYF. This chain connects TRBV29-1 to TRBJ2-7; D is perhaps TRBD1 or TRBD2 (5 bases each). CDR3 length: 13 residues. Germline V gives CDR1 SQVTM, CDR2 ANQGSEA.

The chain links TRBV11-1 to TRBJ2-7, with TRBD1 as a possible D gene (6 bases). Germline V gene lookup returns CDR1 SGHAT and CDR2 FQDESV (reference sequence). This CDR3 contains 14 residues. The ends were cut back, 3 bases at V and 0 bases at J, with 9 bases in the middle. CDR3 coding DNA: TGTGCCAGCAGCTTGGGGGACACCTCCTACGAGCAGTACTTC. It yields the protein CASSLGDTSYEQYF.

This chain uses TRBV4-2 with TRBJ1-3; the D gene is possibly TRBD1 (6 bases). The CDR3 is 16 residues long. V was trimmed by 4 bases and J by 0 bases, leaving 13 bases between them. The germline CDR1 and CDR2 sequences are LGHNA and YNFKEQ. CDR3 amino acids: CASSRQTGDSGNTIYF. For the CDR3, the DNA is TGTGCCAGCAGCCGGCAGACAGGTGACTCTGGAAACACCATATATTTT.

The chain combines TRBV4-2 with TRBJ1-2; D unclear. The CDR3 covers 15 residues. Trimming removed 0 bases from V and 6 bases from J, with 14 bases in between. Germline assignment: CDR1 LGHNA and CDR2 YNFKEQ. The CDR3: CASSQEWDGGDGYTF. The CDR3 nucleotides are TGTGCCAGCAGCCAAGAATGGGATGGCGGGGATGGCTACACCTTC.

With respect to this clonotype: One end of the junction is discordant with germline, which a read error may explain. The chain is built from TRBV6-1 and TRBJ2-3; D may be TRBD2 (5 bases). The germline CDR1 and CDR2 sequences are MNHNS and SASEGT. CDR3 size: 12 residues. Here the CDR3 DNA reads TGTCCCAGCAGTGAACTAGCAGATACGCAGTATTTT. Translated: CPSSELADTQYF.

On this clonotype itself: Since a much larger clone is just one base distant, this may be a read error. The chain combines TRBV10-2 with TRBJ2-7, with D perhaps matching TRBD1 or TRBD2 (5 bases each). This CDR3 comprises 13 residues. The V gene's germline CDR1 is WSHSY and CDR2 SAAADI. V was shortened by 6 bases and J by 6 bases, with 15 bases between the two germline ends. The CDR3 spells CASRHPGPAEQYF. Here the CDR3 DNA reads TGCGCCAGCAGACATCCGGGACCAGCCGAGCAGTACTTC.

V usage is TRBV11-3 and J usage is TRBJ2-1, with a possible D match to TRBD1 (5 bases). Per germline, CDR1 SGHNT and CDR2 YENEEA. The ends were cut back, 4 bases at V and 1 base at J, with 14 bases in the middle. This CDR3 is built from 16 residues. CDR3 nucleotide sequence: TGTGCCAGCAGCTCCCCACAGGAGTGGTCCTACAATGAGCAGTTCTTC. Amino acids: CASSSPQEWSYNEQFF. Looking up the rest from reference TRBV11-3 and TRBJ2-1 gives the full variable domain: EAGVVQSPRYKIIEKKQPVAFWCNPISGHNTLYWYLQNLGQGPELLIRYENEEAVDDSQLPKDRFSAERLKGVDSTLKIQPAELGDSAVYLCASSSPQEWSYNEQFFGPGTRLTVL.

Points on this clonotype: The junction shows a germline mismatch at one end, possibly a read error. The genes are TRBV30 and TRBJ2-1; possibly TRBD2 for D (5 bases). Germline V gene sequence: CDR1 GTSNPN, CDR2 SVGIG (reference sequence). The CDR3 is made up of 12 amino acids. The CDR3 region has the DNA TGTGTCTGGAGTGTACGAGGTCGAGCGGCCCTCTTC. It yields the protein CVWSVRGRAALF.

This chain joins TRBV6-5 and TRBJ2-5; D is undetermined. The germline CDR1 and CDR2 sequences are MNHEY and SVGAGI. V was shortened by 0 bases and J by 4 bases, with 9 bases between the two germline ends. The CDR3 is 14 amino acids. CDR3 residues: CASSYSPWGETQYF. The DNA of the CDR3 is TGTGCCAGCAGTTACTCCCCGTGGGGAGAGACCCAGTACTTC.

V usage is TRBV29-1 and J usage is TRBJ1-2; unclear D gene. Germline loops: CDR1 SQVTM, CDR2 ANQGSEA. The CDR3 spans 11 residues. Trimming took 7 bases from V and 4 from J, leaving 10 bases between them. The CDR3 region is CSASDSYGYTF. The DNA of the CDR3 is TGCAGCGCCTCGGATAGCTATGGCTACACCTTC.

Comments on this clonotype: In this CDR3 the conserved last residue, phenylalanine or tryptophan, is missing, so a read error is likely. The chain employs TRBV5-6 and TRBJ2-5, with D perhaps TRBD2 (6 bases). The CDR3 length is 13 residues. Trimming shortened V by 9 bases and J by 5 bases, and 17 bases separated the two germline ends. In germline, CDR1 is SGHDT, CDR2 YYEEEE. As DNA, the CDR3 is TGTGCCACTAGGAGGAGGGAAACGGAGACCCAGTACTCC. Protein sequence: CATRRRETETQYS.

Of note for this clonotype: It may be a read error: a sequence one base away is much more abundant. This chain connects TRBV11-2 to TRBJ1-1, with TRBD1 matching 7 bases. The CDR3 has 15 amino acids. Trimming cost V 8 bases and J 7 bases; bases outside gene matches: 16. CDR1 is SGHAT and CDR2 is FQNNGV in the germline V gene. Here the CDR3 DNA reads TGTGCCAGCCGTTCCCCCAGGGGGTATATGAGTGAAGCTTTCTTT. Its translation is CASRSPRGYMSEAFF.

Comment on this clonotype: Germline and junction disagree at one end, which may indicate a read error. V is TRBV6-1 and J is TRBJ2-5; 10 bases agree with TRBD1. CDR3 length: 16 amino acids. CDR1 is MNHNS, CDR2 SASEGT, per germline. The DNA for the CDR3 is TGTGCCAGGAGTGACGGGGGGACAGGGGTGCGAGAGACCCAGTACTTC. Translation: CARSDGGTGVRETQYF.

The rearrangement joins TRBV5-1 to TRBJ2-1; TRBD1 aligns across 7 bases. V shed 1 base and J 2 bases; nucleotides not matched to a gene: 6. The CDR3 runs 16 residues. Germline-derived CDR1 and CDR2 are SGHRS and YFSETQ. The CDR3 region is CASSLTRDSPYNEQFF. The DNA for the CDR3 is TGCGCCAGCAGCTTGACCAGGGACAGCCCCTACAATGAGCAGTTCTTC.